What follows is one T cell receptor beta chain and its context. The antigen is unknown. This sample was included in a study of beta chain features in type 1 diabetes. The whole isolated RNA underwent reverse transcription, so sequencing captured expressed TCRB transcripts. The protocol was immunoSEQ multiplex PCR, while the TCRdb copy is restricted to in-frame clones and leaves out a portion. The sample gives 600,000 to 700,000 clones, roughly 12% of which show up once; roughly 0.12% is in the top ten. The germline gives CDR1 SGHRS, CDR2 YFSETQ. The CDR3 spans 15 residues. Trimming stripped 0 bases from V and 1 base from J, with 10 bases between. Regarding the study as a whole: Shortening of TCRB CDR3s, moderate but significant, appeared in all four CD4+ subsets of Type 1 diabetes patients.

Sequenced input: naive CD4+ T cells from blood. The TCR originated in a man aged 25 to 45 with type 1 diabetes. V gene TRBV5-1 combines with J gene TRBJ2-5; D not resolved. This chain's CDR3 is CASSLDRAVQETQYF. Here the CDR3 DNA reads TGCGCCAGCAGCTTGGATCGGGCAGTCCAAGAGACCCAGTACTTC.